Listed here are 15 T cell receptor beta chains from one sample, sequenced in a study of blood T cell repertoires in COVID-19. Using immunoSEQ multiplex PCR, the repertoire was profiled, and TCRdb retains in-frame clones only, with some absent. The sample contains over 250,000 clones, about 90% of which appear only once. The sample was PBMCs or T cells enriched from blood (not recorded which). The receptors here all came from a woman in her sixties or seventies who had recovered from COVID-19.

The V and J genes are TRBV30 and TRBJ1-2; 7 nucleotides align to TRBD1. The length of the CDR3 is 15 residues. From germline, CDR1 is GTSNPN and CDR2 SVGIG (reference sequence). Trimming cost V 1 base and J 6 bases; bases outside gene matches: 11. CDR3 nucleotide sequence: TGTGCCTGGAGTGGCTGGGGGACAGCCATTAATGGCTACACCTTC. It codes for CAWSGWGTAINGYTF.

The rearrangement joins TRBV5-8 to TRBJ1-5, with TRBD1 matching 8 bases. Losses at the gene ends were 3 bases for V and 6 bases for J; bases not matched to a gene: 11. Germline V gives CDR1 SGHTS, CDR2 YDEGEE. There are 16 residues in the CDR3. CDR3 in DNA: TGTGCCAGCAGCTCCCGCAGGGGGCGCGGGTTTCAGCCCCAGCATTTT. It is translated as CASSSRRGRGFQPQHF. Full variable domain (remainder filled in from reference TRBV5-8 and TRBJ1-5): EAGVTQSPTHLIKTRGQQATLRCSPISGHTSVYWYQQALGLGLQFLLWYDEGEERNRGNFPPRFSGRQFPNYSSELNVNALELEDSALYLCASSSRRGRGFQPQHFGDGTRLSIL.

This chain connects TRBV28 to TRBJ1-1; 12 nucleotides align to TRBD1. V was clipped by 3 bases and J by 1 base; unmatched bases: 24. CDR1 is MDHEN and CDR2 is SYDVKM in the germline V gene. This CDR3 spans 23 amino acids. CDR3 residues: CASSFAKLGDRGRLRTTNTEAFF. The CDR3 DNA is TGTGCCAGCAGTTTCGCGAAGTTGGGGGACAGGGGGCGTTTACGAACAACGAACACTGAAGCTTTCTTT.

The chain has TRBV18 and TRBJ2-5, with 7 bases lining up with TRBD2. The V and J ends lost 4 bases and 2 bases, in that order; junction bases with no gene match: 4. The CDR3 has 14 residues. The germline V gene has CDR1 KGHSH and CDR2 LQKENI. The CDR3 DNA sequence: TGTGCCAGCTCACGGAGCGGGAAGCAAGAGACCCAGTACTTC. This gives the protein CASSRSGKQETQYF.

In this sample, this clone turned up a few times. The CDR3 sequence is CSARFSYGYTF. CDR3 nucleotide sequence: TGCAGTGCTAGGTTCAGCTATGGCTACACCTTC. The V gene is TRBV20-1, the J gene TRBJ1-2, with D unresolved. CDR3 length: 11 amino acids. V was clipped by 3 bases and J by 4 bases, with 6 bases between them. From germline, CDR1 is DFQATT and CDR2 SNEGSKA (reference sequence).

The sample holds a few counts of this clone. In DNA form, the CDR3 reads TGTGCCAGCAGTGAAGCAAGGACTAGCGGGGGTGAAAACATTCAGTACTTC. Translating it yields CASSEARTSGGENIQYF. The V gene is TRBV2, the J gene TRBJ2-4; TRBD2 matches at 13 bases. This CDR3 has 17 amino acids. Germline CDR1 and CDR2: SNHLY and FYNNEI. V dropped 0 bases and J dropped 5; count of bases not matched to a gene: 4.

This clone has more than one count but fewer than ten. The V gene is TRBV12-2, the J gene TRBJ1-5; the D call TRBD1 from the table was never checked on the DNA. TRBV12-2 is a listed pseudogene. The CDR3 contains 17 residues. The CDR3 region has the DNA TGTGCAAGTCGCTTAGCGCTATGGGACAGGGTCGATCAGCCCCAGCATTTT. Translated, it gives CASRLALWDRVDQPQHF.

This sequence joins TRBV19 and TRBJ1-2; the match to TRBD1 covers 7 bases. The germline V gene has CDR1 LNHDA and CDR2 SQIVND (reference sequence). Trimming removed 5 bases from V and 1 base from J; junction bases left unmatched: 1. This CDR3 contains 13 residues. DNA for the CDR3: TGTGCCAGTAGTGACAGGGTTAACTATGGCTACACCTTC. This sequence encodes CASSDRVNYGYTF.

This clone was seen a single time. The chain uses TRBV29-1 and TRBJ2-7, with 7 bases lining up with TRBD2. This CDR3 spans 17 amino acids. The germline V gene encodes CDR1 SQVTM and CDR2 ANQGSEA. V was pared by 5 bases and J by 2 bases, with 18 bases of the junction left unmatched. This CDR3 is CSVLREWEGSTAYEQYF. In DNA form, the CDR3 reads TGCAGCGTTCTGAGGGAATGGGAGGGTTCAACGGCCTACGAGCAGTACTTC.

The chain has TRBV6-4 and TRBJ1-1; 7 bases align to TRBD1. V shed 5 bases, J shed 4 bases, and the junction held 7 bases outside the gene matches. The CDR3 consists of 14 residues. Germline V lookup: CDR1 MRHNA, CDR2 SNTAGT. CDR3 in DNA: TGTGCCAGCAGTAAAACAGGGGAGAGCACTGAAGCTTTCTTT. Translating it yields CASSKTGESTEAFF.

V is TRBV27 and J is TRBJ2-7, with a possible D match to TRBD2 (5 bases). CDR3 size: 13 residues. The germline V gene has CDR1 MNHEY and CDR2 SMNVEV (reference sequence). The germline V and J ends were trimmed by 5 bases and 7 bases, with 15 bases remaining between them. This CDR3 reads CASSIPPPGEQYF. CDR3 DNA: TGTGCCAGCAGTATCCCGCCACCGGGGGAGCAGTACTTC.

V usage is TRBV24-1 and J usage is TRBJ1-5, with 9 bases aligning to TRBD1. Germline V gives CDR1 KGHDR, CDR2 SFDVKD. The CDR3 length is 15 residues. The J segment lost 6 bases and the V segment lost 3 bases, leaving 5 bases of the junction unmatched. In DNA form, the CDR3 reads TGTGCCACCAGTGATGACAGGGGGTCAGGTCAGCCCCAGCATTTT. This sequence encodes CATSDDRGSGQPQHF.

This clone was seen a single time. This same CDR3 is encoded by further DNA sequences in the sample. The CDR3 bases are TGTGCCAGCAGCGTAGGGGGCAGAGCCTACGAGCAGTACTTC. It translates to CASSVGGRAYEQYF. The chain combines TRBV9 with TRBJ2-7; perhaps TRBD1 as D (5 bases). The germline gives CDR1 SGDLS, CDR2 YYNGEE. V dropped 0 bases and J dropped 2 bases, with 9 bases sitting between them. The CDR3 runs 14 residues.

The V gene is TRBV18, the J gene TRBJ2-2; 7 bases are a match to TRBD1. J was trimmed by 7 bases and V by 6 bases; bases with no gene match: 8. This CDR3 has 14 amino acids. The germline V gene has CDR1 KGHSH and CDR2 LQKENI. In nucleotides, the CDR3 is TGTGCCAGCTCCCCGACAGGGTTCGACGGGGAGCTGTTTTTT. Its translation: CASSPTGFDGELFF.

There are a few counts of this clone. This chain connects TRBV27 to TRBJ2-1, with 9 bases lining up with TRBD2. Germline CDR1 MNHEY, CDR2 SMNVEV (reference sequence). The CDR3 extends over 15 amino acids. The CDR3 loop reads CVTRPPGLANNEQFF. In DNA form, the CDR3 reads TGTGTCACCCGACCCCCGGGACTAGCAAACAATGAGCAGTTCTTC.